This passage covers 18 T cell receptor beta chains from one sample sequenced in a study of metastatic and nonmetastatic thyroid tumors. All patients reached thyroid surgery having received no treatment beforehand. TCRdb used MiXCR to call clones anew from the PCR reads. The sample lists about 93,000 clones, approximately 11% occurring once. The sample comprised blood. These receptors came from a female donor with papillary thyroid cancer or a benign thyroid nodule (not recorded which). Some clones in this sample may be carry-over from other donors' samples.

This clone was seen ten or more times. This chain joins TRBV6-5 and TRBJ2-7; a weak D match, TRBD2 (5 bases). V gave up 2 bases and J gave up 2 bases, with 7 bases separating them. The CDR3 contains 13 residues. CDR1 is MNHEY and CDR2 is SVGAGI in the germline V gene. The CDR3 DNA sequence: TGTGCCAGCAGTTACGGGGAGACCTACGAGCAGTACTTC. This gives the protein CASSYGETYEQYF.

This clone was counted at least ten times. The chain employs TRBV7-9 and TRBJ2-7; D is perhaps TRBD1 or TRBD2 (5 bases each). V was clipped by 3 bases and J by 0 bases, with 21 bases between them. CDR3 length: 18 amino acids. The germline CDR1 and CDR2 sequences are SEHNR and FQNEAQ (reference sequence). For the CDR3, the DNA is TGTGCCAGCAGCTTCAGTTCGGGGACCCGCTTGAGCTCCTACGAGCAGTACTTC. As protein: CASSFSSGTRLSSYEQYF.

This clone was seen a handful of times. The chain recombines TRBV5-4 with TRBJ2-1; 7 nucleotides agree with TRBD2. The J segment lost 0 bases and the V segment lost 6 bases, leaving 9 bases of the junction unmatched. This CDR3 is built from 16 residues. Germline CDR1 is SGHNT and CDR2 is YYREEE (reference sequence). The CDR3 DNA sequence: TGTGCCAGCACCCCGAAGGGGAGGGACTCCTACAATGAGCAGTTCTTC. Amino acid sequence: CASTPKGRDSYNEQFF.

This clone has a count of ten or more. The V gene is TRBV7-6, the J gene TRBJ1-2; tentatively, D is TRBD1 (6 bases). The germline V gene encodes CDR1 SGHVS and CDR2 FNYEAQ. CDR3 length: 17 residues. V shed 6 bases and J shed 3 bases, with 23 bases lying between them. CDR3 coding DNA: TGTGCCAGCAGTTCCACCCCCCCAGGGGACGAGGACTATGGCTACACCTTC. Its protein is CASSSTPPGDEDYGYTF.

The table lists this clone with many counts. V and J are TRBV2 and TRBJ2-5, with TRBD2 matching over 8 bases. CDR3 size: 14 residues. The germline gives CDR1 SNHLY, CDR2 FYNNEI. Germline trimming cut 1 base from V and 6 bases from J; bases unmatched to any gene: 4. In nucleotides, the CDR3 is TGTGCCAGCAGTGAAGTGGTAGCGGGAAAGACCCAGTACTTC. Translated: CASSEVVAGKTQYF.

This clone was seen repeatedly, ten times or more. V gene TRBV27 combines with J gene TRBJ2-7; TRBD1 agrees at 10 bases. CDR3 size: 18 residues. Germline trimming cut 7 bases from V and 0 bases from J; bases unmatched to any gene: 15. Germline-derived CDR1 and CDR2 are MNHEY and SMNVEV (reference sequence). This CDR3 is CASMGGGGQGQSSYEQYF. The CDR3 DNA sequence: TGTGCCAGCATGGGGGGGGGGGGACAGGGGCAGAGCTCCTACGAGCAGTACTTC.

This clone was detected many times. The V and J genes are TRBV9 and TRBJ2-1; TRBD2 is a possible D gene (6 bases). In germline, CDR1 is SGDLS, CDR2 YYNGEE. The CDR3 sequence is 12 residues long. V lost 3 bases and J 10 bases, leaving 11 bases between the germline ends. The CDR3, as DNA: TGTGCCAGCAGCGCCGGCGGGGTGGAGCAGTTCTTC. Translating it yields CASSAGGVEQFF.

The table lists this clone with many counts. The chain carries TRBV28 and TRBJ2-3, with 12 bases matching TRBD2. The CDR3 runs 16 residues. V shed 7 bases, J shed 3 bases, and the junction held 8 bases outside the gene matches. Germline lookup yields CDR1 MDHEN and CDR2 SYDVKM. For the CDR3, the DNA is TGTGCCAGCACGCTAGAGACTAGCGGGAGAACAGATACGCAGTATTTT. This sequence encodes CASTLETSGRTDTQYF.

The sample holds many counts of this clone. The gene calls are TRBV4-1 and TRBJ1-1; D may be TRBD1 (5 bases). Trimming removed 0 bases from V and 6 bases from J, with 14 bases in between. Germline V gene data show CDR1 as MGHRA and CDR2 as YSYEKL. This CDR3 is built from 15 residues. CDR3 sequence reads: CASSQEKNSRAEAFF. CDR3 sequence (DNA): TGCGCCAGCAGCCAAGAGAAGAACAGCAGGGCTGAAGCTTTCTTT.

Ten or more counts support this clone. V gene TRBV10-1 combines with J gene TRBJ1-6, with no clear D. V was cut by 9 bases and J by 0 bases, with 9 bases left in between. The CDR3 has 14 amino acids. From germline, CDR1 is WNHNN and CDR2 SYGVQD (reference sequence). CDR3 in DNA: TGCGCCAGGACGCGTAGCTCCTATAATTCACCCCTCCACTTT. Translated: CARTRSSYNSPLHF.

To note about this clone: A clone one base away is much larger, so this may be a read error. The same CDR3 is also encoded by other DNA sequences in this sample. The chain has TRBV9 and TRBJ2-3; D might be TRBD2 (5 bases). In germline, CDR1 is SGDLS, CDR2 YYNGEE. The CDR3 covers 14 residues. The CDR3 is CASSVGGSTDTQYF. Written as DNA, the CDR3 is TGTGCCAGCAGCGTAGGTGGGAGCACGGATACGCAGTATTTT.

This clone was found many times. The J gene is TRBJ2-2, the V gene TRBV5-4; 10 nucleotides agree with TRBD2. Germline V CDR1 and CDR2: SGHNT, YYREEE (reference sequence). The junction had 8 bases not matched to a gene; V was cut back by 0 bases and J by 3 bases. The CDR3 has 18 amino acids. DNA of the CDR3: TGTGCCAGCAGCTTGGCCTCGTCTAGCGGGAGTCACACCGGGGAGCTGTTTTTT. Protein sequence: CASSLASSSGSHTGELFF.

This clone was recorded many times. The V gene is TRBV9, the J gene TRBJ2-1; D unresolved. The V end was cut by 0 bases, the J end by 6 bases, with 7 bases between. The CDR3 has 13 residues. Germline assignment: CDR1 SGDLS and CDR2 YYNGEE. The CDR3 here is CASSVGPPNEQFF. CDR3 nucleotide sequence: TGTGCCAGCAGCGTAGGGCCGCCCAATGAGCAGTTCTTC.

About this clone itself: Germline and junction disagree at one end, which may indicate a read error. This sequence joins TRBV12-3 or TRBV12-4 and TRBJ1-2, with no clear D. The CDR3 sequence is 13 residues long. This chain's CDR3 is CASSYTPNYVYTF. DNA for the CDR3: TGTGCCAGCAGCTATACACCTAACTATGTCTACACCTTC.

This clone came up many times. The rearrangement uses TRBV20-1 and TRBJ1-3; the D is unclear. The CDR3 consists of 13 residues. Deletions cut 6 bases from V and 3 bases from J, with 12 bases between. Germline V gene data show CDR1 as DFQATT and CDR2 as SNEGSKA (reference sequence). CDR3 coding DNA: TGCAGTGCCCACACGGGGTTTGGAAACACCATATATTTT. Translated, it gives CSAHTGFGNTIYF.

Many counts were recorded for this clone. V and J are TRBV19 and TRBJ2-1; the D gene could be TRBD1 or TRBD2 (5 bases each). CDR3 length equals 13 residues. Germline-derived CDR1 and CDR2 are LNHDA and SQIVND (reference sequence). Between the trimmed V and J ends, which lost 8 bases and 6 bases, there was a span of 14 bases. CDR3 coding DNA: TGTGCCAGTGGCTCCTGGGGGTTCAATGAGCAGTTCTTC. As protein: CASGSWGFNEQFF.

The chain recombines TRBV20-1 with TRBJ2-5; TRBD2 is a possible D gene (7 bases). This CDR3 spans 14 amino acids. From germline, CDR1 is DFQATT and CDR2 SNEGSKA (reference sequence). With 4 bases removed from V and 1 base from J, the gap between germline ends came to 13 bases. This CDR3 reads CSAKGGWAQETQYF. In nucleotides, the CDR3 is TGCAGTGCTAAGGGGGGGTGGGCCCAAGAGACCCAGTACTTC.

This clone has ten or more counts. The chain's CDR3 is CASSYLGLATDTQYF. The CDR3 region has the DNA TGTGCCAGCAGTTACTTGGGACTAGCAACAGATACGCAGTATTTT. The chain uses TRBV6-2 or TRBV6-3 and TRBJ2-3; 9 bases line up with TRBD2. The CDR3 runs 15 residues. The germline V gene encodes CDR1 MNHEY and CDR2 SVGEGT. V was clipped by 1 base and J by 3 bases; unmatched bases: 2.